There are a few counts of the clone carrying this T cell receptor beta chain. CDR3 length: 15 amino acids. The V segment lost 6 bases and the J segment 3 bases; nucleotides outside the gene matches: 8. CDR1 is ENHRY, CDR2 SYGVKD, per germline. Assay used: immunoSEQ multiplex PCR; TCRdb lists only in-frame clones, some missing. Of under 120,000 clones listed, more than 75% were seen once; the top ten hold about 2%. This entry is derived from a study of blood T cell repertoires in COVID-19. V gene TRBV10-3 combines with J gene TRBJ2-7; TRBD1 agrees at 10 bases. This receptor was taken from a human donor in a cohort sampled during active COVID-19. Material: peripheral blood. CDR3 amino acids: CAIREGQGKFYEQYF. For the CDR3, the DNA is TGTGCCATCAGAGAGGGACAGGGGAAGTTCTACGAGCAGTACTTC.